A selection of T cell receptor beta chains follows, all from one sample in a study of blood T cell repertoires in COVID-19. Repertoires were generated with immunoSEQ multiplex PCR, while TCRdb's copy carries only in-frame clones and drops some. The profile shows fewer than 350,000 clones, 85% of them singletons. Sequencing was performed on peripheral blood. These receptor sequences come from a human donor in a cohort sampled during active COVID-19. The CDR3 runs from the conserved cysteine through the conserved F or W. D genes are given only for firm matches. Size is omitted from some rows. Given values are once, few, many or a class for expanded clones.

NA NA TRBJ2-7 TRBV10-3 CAISESDSWYF TGTGCCATCAGTGAGTCCGACTCTTGGTACTTC
NA NA TRBJ1-2 TRBV20-1 CSATGAGGYTF TGCAGTGCTACAGGGGCTGGTGGCTACACCTTC
TRBD1 NA TRBJ1-5 TRBV12-5 CASAYMTGNLAQPQHF TGTGCTAGTGCCTACATGACAGGGAATCTGGCTCAGCCCCAGCATTTT
NA NA TRBJ2-7 TRBV10-3 CAISEGLLRSEQYF TGTGCCATCAGTGAGGGCCTACTACGATCAGAGCAGTACTTC
TRBD2 NA TRBJ2-3 TRBV7-2 CASSPGRGADTQYF TGTGCCAGCAGTCCCGGGAGGGGCGCAGATACGCAGTATTTT
NA NA TRBJ2-3 TRBV9 CASSERVGTDTQYF TGTGCCAGCAGCGAGAGGGTCGGGACAGATACGCAGTATTTT
TRBD1 NA TRBJ1-5 TRBV6-5 CASSLGQGINQPQHF TGTGCCAGCAGTCTCGGACAGGGGATCAATCAGCCCCAGCATTTT
TRBD1 NA TRBJ2-1 TRBV6-5 CASRPPTGSGNEQFF TGTGCCAGCAGACCTCCGACAGGGTCAGGGAATGAGCAGTTCTTC
NA NA TRBJ1-2 TRBV5-4 CASSLWGGIGYTF TGTGCCAGCAGCCTGTGGGGGGGCATAGGCTACACCTTC
TRBD1 few TRBJ2-7 TRBV5-1 CASSFEPATGGVEQYF TGCGCCAGCAGCTTCGAGCCGGCGACAGGGGGCGTCGAGCAGTACTTC
TRBD1 NA TRBJ1-2 TRBV19 CASSTTGQSHGYTF TGTGCCAGTAGTACCACGGGACAGTCTCATGGCTACACCTTC
NA NA TRBJ1-2 TRBV6-5 CASSYSPSRYYTF TGTGCCAGCAGTTACTCCCCTTCGCGATACTACACCTTC
NA NA TRBJ2-3 TRBV19 CASSTRPRWPPDTQYF TGTGCCAGTAGTACTCGTCCACGTTGGCCCCCAGATACGCAGTATTTT
NA few TRBJ2-1 TRBV11-3 CASSYATGNPYNEQFF TGTGCCAGCAGCTACGCGACCGGGAACCCCTACAATGAGCAGTTCTTC
TRBD2 NA TRBJ2-1 TRBV19 CASSIRGDVHNEQFF TGTGCCAGTAGTATTCGGGGGGACGTGCACAATGAGCAGTTCTTC
NA NA TRBJ2-7 TRBV6-5 CASSSRSKQYF TGTGCCAGCAGTTCCCGTAGTAAGCAGTACTTC
NA NA TRBJ1-5 TRBV18 CASSLSILRDYVQPQHF TGTGCCAGCTCACTGTCCATTTTGAGGGATTATGTGCAGCCCCAGCATTTT
NA NA TRBJ1-1 TRBV12-3/TRBV12-4 CASSLQGTEAFF TGTGCCAGCAGCTTACAGGGCACTGAAGCTTTCTTT
TRBD2 NA TRBJ2-1 TRBV2 CASSDPGLAGSYNEQFF TGTGCCAGCAGTGATCCGGGACTAGCGGGGAGTTACAATGAGCAGTTCTTC
TRBD1 NA TRBJ1-1 TRBV18 CASLQGAFNTEAFF TGTGCCAGCTTACAGGGGGCCTTCAACACTGAAGCTTTCTTT
TRBD1 NA TRBJ1-2 TRBV19 CASSISGQGRGYTF TGTGCCAGTAGTATCTCCGGACAGGGGAGAGGCTACACCTTC
NA NA TRBJ1-3 TRBV7-8 CASSLVIAGAGNTIYF TGTGCCAGCAGCTTAGTAATTGCAGGGGCTGGAAACACCATATATTTT
TRBD2 NA TRBJ2-1 TRBV14 CASSPKAGGPAYNEQFF TGTGCCAGCAGCCCTAAAGCGGGGGGGCCGGCCTACAATGAGCAGTTCTTC
NA NA TRBJ1-1 TRBV19 CASSWGDKRLNTEAFF TGTGCCAGTAGTTGGGGCGATAAACGGCTGAACACTGAAGCTTTCTTT
NA NA TRBJ1-3 TRBV9 CASSTQSSGNTIYF TGTGCCAGCAGCACACAGAGCTCTGGAAACACCATATATTTT
NA NA TRBJ1-2 TRBV3-1/TRBV3-2 CASSQGRTGYGYTF TGTGCCAGCAGCCAAGGACGGACTGGCTATGGCTACACCTTC
NA NA TRBJ1-3 TRBV7-6 CASSSRTRDTIYF TGTGCCAGCAGCTCCCGTACTAGGGACACCATATATTTT
NA NA TRBJ2-7 TRBV2 CASSGGTGGEQYF TGTGCCAGCAGCGGGGGGACAGGCGGCGAGCAGTACTTC
NA NA TRBJ2-6 TRBV5-4 CASRNEGAGANVLTF TGTGCCAGCAGAAACGAGGGGGCTGGGGCCAACGTCCTGACTTTC
NA once TRBJ2-2 TRBV7-9 CASSLVDGELFF TGTGCCAGCAGCTTGGTAGACGGGGAGCTGTTTTTT
NA NA TRBJ1-5 TRBV5-8 CASSLGVRGSQPQHF TGTGCCAGCAGCTTGGGGGTTCGGGGTTCTCAGCCCCAGCATTTT
TRBD1 NA TRBJ2-3 TRBV5-1 CASSLGTGGTDTQYF TGCGCCAGCAGCTTGGGGACAGGCGGCACAGATACGCAGTATTTT
NA NA TRBJ2-1 TRBV28 CASIHRRGLSYNEQFF TGTGCCAGCATCCATAGGCGGGGTCTCTCCTACAATGAGCAGTTCTTC
TRBD1 NA TRBJ1-2 TRBV6-5 CASSYSRGTGNYGYTF TGTGCCAGCAGTTACTCGAGAGGGACAGGGAACTATGGCTACACCTTC
TRBD1 NA TRBJ2-7 TRBV5-1 CASSSSGQIYEQYF TGCGCCAGCAGCTCCTCGGGACAGATCTACGAGCAGTACTTC
NA NA TRBJ1-2 TRBV5-1 CASSLVGARVENYGYTF TGCGCCAGCAGCTTGGTAGGGGCCAGGGTCGAAAATTATGGCTACACCTTC
NA NA TRBJ1-3 TRBV7-9 CASSHQRGTIYF TGTGCCAGCAGCCACCAAAGAGGGACCATATATTTT